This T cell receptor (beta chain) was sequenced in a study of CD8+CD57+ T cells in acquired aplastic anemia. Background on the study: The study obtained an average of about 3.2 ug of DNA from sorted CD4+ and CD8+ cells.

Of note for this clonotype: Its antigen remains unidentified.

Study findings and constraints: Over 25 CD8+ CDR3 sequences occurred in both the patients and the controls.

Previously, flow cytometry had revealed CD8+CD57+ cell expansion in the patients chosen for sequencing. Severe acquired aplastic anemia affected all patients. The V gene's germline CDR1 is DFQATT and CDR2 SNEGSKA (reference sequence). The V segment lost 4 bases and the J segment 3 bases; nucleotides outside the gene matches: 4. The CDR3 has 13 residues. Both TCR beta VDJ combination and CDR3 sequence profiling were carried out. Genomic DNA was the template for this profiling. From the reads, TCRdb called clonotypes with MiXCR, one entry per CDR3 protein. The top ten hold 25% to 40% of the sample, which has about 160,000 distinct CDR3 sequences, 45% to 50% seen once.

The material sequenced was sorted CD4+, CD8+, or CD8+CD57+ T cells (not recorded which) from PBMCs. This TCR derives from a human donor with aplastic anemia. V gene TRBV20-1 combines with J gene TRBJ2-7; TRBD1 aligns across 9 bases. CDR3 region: CSAIQGARYEQYF. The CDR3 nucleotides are TGCAGTGCTATACAGGGGGCGCGCTACGAGCAGTACTTC.